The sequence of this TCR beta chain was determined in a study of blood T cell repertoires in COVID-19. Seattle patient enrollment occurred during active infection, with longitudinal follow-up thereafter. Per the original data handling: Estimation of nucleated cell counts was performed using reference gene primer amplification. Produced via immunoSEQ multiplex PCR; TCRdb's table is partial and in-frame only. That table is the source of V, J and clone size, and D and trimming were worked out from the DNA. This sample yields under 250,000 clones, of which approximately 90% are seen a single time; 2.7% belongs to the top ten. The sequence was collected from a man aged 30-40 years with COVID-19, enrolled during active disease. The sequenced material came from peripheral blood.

CDR3 region: CASSPGEFGNTIYF. Here the CDR3 DNA reads TGCGCCAGCTCCCCTGGAGAGTTTGGAAACACCATATATTTT. The chain couples TRBV5-1 to TRBJ1-3; D not resolved. CDR3 length: 14 residues. Germline assignment: CDR1 SGHRS and CDR2 YFSETQ. The V end lost 7 bases, the J end lost 3 bases, and 14 bases lay between the germline ends. Full variable domain (outside the CDR3, taken from reference TRBV5-1 and TRBJ1-3): KAGVTQTPRYLIKTRGQQVTLSCSPISGHRSVSWYQQTPGQGLQFLFEYFSETQRNKGNFPGRFSGRQFSNSRSEMNVSTLELGDSALYLCASSPGEFGNTIYFGEGSWLTVV.